This TCR beta chain was observed in a study of cytomegalovirus exposure and HLA in healthy donors. Primers: 60 Vbeta forward and 13 Jbeta reverse. Produced via immunoSEQ multiplex PCR; TCRdb's table is partial and in-frame only. Here the sample spans under 45,000 clones, around 62% being singletons. This clone has just one count. Antigen: not known. V was cut by 8 bases and J by 4 bases, with 14 bases left in between. The germline gives CDR1 MNHNS, CDR2 SASEGT. The CDR3 totals 13 residues. Points from the study as a whole: Follow-up analysis later connected one missense variant in DCLRE1C with trimming of TCR beta V- and J-genes.

This chain links TRBV6-1 with TRBJ1-2, with D tentatively TRBD1 (6 bases). The receptor comes from a human donor in good health. Specimen: PBMCs. Written as DNA, the CDR3 is TGTGCCAGCGCCGGACAGCGGTCCTATGGCTACACCTTC. Translating gives CASAGQRSYGYTF.